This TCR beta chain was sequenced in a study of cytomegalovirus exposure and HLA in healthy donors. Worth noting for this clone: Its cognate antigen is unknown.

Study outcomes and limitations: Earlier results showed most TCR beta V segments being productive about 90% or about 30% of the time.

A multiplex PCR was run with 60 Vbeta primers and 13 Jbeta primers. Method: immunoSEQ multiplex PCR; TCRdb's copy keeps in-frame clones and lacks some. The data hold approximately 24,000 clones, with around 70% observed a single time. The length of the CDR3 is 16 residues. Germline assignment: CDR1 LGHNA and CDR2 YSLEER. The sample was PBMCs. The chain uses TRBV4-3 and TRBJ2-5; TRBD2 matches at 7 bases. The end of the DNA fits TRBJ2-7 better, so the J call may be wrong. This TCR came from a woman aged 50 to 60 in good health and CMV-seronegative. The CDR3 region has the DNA TGCGCCAGCAGCCAAGATAGCGGGCGTGCTCGCTACGAGCAGTACTTC. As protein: CASSQDSGRARYEQYF.